This T cell receptor beta chain was sequenced for a study of response to subunit inactivated influenza vaccine. This clonotype was seen a handful of times. Its antigen is unknown. Germline CDR1 MNHEY, CDR2 SVGAGI. This CDR3 is 16 amino acids long. The V gene end was trimmed by 0 bases and the J gene end by 6 bases; junction bases not matched to a gene: 6. TCRdb reprocessed the RT-PCR reads with MiXCR, giving one entry per CDR3 protein. The sample lists 400,000 to 550,000 distinct CDR3 sequences, 25% seen once, with under 2.5% in the top ten. Study conclusions and caveats: Each seasonal influenza vaccination, the authors suggested, recruits few new T cells.

The source is a man aged 50 or older who received an inactivated influenza vaccine. Sequencing was performed on CD4+ T cells sorted from PBMCs, taken roughly 5 days after vaccination. This chain joins TRBV6-5 and TRBJ2-7; 12 bases agree with TRBD1. This CDR3 is CASSYSKGTGGSEQYF. CDR3 coding DNA: TGTGCCAGCAGTTACTCTAAGGGGACAGGGGGCAGCGAGCAGTACTTC.